A single sample is the source of the 22 T cell receptor beta chains below, sequenced in a study of blood T cell repertoires in COVID-19. Clones were sequenced by immunoSEQ multiplex PCR, and TCRdb holds only the in-frame ones, with some missing. The sample includes under 450,000 clones, around 87% of them seen just once. The sample comprised PBMCs or T cells enriched from blood (not recorded which). These receptor sequences come from a man aged 30 to 39 who had recovered from COVID-19.

This chain joins TRBV7-2 and TRBJ1-2; D possibly corresponds to TRBD1 (6 bases). Germline CDR1 SGHTA, CDR2 FQGNSA. The CDR3 is 17 residues long. V shed 4 bases and J shed 7 bases, with 25 bases lying between them. The CDR3 sequence: CASSSITGTIGLGGYTF. The DNA of the CDR3 is TGTGCCAGCAGCTCTATAACCGGGACAATCGGCTTGGGTGGCTACACCTTC.

The chain employs TRBV27 and TRBJ1-5; 7 bases agree with TRBD1. This CDR3 contains 14 residues. Trimming removed 7 bases from V and 0 bases from J; junction bases left unmatched: 3. Germline assignment: CDR1 MNHEY and CDR2 SMNVEV (reference sequence). In DNA form, the CDR3 reads TGTGCCAGCAAGGACAGGTTTAGCAATCAGCCCCAGCATTTT. It codes for CASKDRFSNQPQHF.

CDR3 DNA: TGTGCCAGTAGTGTGTGGACAGGGCCCATCCACGAGCAGTACTTC. This translates into CASSVWTGPIHEQYF. V is TRBV19 and J is TRBJ2-7; 8 bases match TRBD1. The CDR3 is made up of 15 amino acids. V was clipped by 5 bases and J by 5 bases; unmatched bases: 11. The germline gives CDR1 LNHDA, CDR2 SQIVND (reference sequence).

The chain joins TRBV4-1 to TRBJ1-1; TRBD1 aligns across 8 bases. The CDR3 length is 15 residues. Germline trimming cut 1 base from V and 3 bases from J; bases unmatched to any gene: 4. Germline V gene sequence: CDR1 MGHRA, CDR2 YSYEKL. The CDR3 nucleotides read TGCGCCAGCAGCCAAGTACAGGGGGAGGACACTGAAGCTTTCTTT. This encodes CASSQVQGEDTEAFF.

This clone was counted only a few times. This rearrangement joins TRBV5-1 to TRBJ2-5, with TRBD1 identical over 8 bases. Trimming took 5 bases from V and 1 from J; bases not matched to a gene: 4. The CDR3 extends over 14 amino acids. Germline V lookup: CDR1 SGHRS, CDR2 YFSETQ. The CDR3: CASSPGQAQETQYF. DNA for the CDR3: TGCGCCAGCAGTCCGGGACAGGCCCAAGAGACCCAGTACTTC.

This chain joins TRBV3-1 (or the pseudogene TRBV3-2) and TRBJ2-7, with D tentatively TRBD2 (6 bases). V lost 4 bases and J 0 bases, leaving 13 bases between the germline ends. This CDR3 is built from 15 residues. Germline CDR1 is LGHDT and CDR2 is YNNKEL (reference sequence). CDR3 bases: TGTGCCAGCAGCCCCTTTGGGGACTCCTCCTACGAGCAGTACTTC. It specifies CASSPFGDSSYEQYF.

V usage is TRBV12-3 or TRBV12-4 and J usage is TRBJ2-2; D remains ambiguous. The length of the CDR3 is 11 residues. Trimming pared 5 bases from V and 7 bases from J, leaving 5 bases between. CDR3 coding DNA: TGTGCCAGCAGTGTCGGCGGGGAGCTGTTTTTT. Protein sequence: CASSVGGELFF.

The chain is built from TRBV5-8 and TRBJ1-1; TRBD1 might be the D (5 bases). Per germline, CDR1 SGHTS and CDR2 YDEGEE. Deletions cut 1 base from V and 1 base from J, with 8 bases between. The CDR3 has 14 amino acids. CDR3 residues: CASSLQGGNTEAFF. CDR3 nucleotides: TGTGCCAGCAGCTTGCAGGGAGGGAACACTGAAGCTTTCTTT.

This clone was detected once. This rearrangement joins TRBV7-9 to TRBJ2-1, with D perhaps TRBD1 (5 bases). CDR3 length equals 12 residues. V lost 7 bases, J lost 5 bases, and 9 bases lay in between. In germline, CDR1 is SEHNR, CDR2 FQNEAQ (reference sequence). CDR3 in amino acids: CASKLGDNEQFF. The CDR3 region has the DNA TGTGCCAGCAAATTAGGGGACAATGAGCAGTTCTTC.

Of note for this clone: The junction departs from the called germline gene at one end, perhaps through a read error. The gene calls are TRBV10-3 and TRBJ1-5; D not resolved. The CDR3 runs 12 residues. Germline lookup yields CDR1 ENHRY and CDR2 SYGVKD. In DNA form, the CDR3 reads TGTGCCATCAGTGACGGGGTTTCCACGAGTCGTTTT. Its translation is CAISDGVSTSRF.

The CDR3 nucleotides read TGTGCCAGCAGGCCAACAGGGGGCGCTTCTGAAGCTTTCTTT. Its protein product is CASRPTGGASEAFF. This sequence joins TRBV27 and TRBJ1-1; 9 bases match TRBD1. Trimming at V came to 6 bases and at J to 6 bases, leaving 8 bases not matched to a gene. In germline, CDR1 is MNHEY, CDR2 SMNVEV (reference sequence). This CDR3 is built from 14 residues.

V usage is TRBV19 and J usage is TRBJ2-1; 7 positions match TRBD1. Looked up from germline, CDR1 is LNHDA and CDR2 is SQIVND (reference sequence). This CDR3 has 13 amino acids. V lost 5 bases, J lost 8 bases, and 6 bases stayed unmatched. For the CDR3, the DNA is TGTGCCAGTAGTTTCCGACAGGGCCATGAGCAGTTCTTC. Amino acid sequence: CASSFRQGHEQFF.

This chain links TRBV5-4 with TRBJ1-1, with 7 bases fitting TRBD1. The CDR3 length is 14 residues. V dropped 4 bases and J dropped 4; count of bases not matched to a gene: 7. CDR1 is SGHNT, CDR2 YYREEE, per germline (reference sequence). CDR3 nucleotides: TGTGCCAGCAGCGGTAGACAGGGAGCCACTGAAGCTTTCTTT. Encoded protein: CASSGRQGATEAFF.

V is TRBV5-1 and J is TRBJ2-3; 10 bases are a match to TRBD2. The CDR3 covers 16 residues. Germline loops: CDR1 SGHRS, CDR2 YFSETQ. Trimming cost V 5 bases and J 1 base; bases outside gene matches: 7. CDR3: CASRPGLAAGTDTQYF. CDR3 DNA: TGCGCCAGCAGACCCGGACTAGCGGCTGGCACAGATACGCAGTATTTT.

V is TRBV12-3 or TRBV12-4 and J is TRBJ1-2, with 7 nucleotides matching TRBD1. V was clipped by 5 bases and J by 8 bases; unmatched bases: 5. CDR3 length equals 12 residues. The CDR3, as DNA: TGTGCCAGCAGTAACAGACAGGGAGGCTACACCTTC. Translation gives CASSNRQGGYTF.

The chain couples TRBV25-1 to TRBJ1-5; D is unresolved. The length of the CDR3 is 14 residues. Germline loops: CDR1 MGHDK, CDR2 SYGVNS. V was trimmed by 0 bases and J by 5 bases, leaving 8 bases between them. The CDR3 nucleotides are TGTGCCAGCAGTGAATATAGCCTGGATCAGCCCCAGCATTTT. It encodes CASSEYSLDQPQHF.

The rearrangement uses TRBV5-1 and TRBJ2-7, with 9 bases fitting TRBD1. Germline V gene data show CDR1 as SGHRS and CDR2 as YFSETQ. The CDR3 is 15 amino acids. V gave up 4 bases and J gave up 6 bases; unmatched junction bases: 11. CDR3 in amino acids: CASSPPGTGQGEQYF. CDR3 bases: TGCGCCAGCAGCCCCCCCGGGACAGGGCAAGGCGAGCAGTACTTC.

The chain links TRBV7-6 to TRBJ1-4, with D uncertain. Deletions cut 5 bases from V and 10 bases from J, with 23 bases between. CDR3 length: 16 amino acids. Germline loops: CDR1 SGHVS, CDR2 FNYEAQ. The CDR3 DNA follows: TGTGCCAGCAGCCCTTCCGTTCCAACTCTACCAGGAAAACTGTTTTTT. Its translation is CASSPSVPTLPGKLFF.

The V and J genes are TRBV10-3 and TRBJ1-2; D is uncertain. Looked up from germline, CDR1 is ENHRY and CDR2 is SYGVKD. Trimming stripped 6 bases from V and 8 bases from J, with 22 bases between. CDR3 length: 15 amino acids. Here the CDR3 DNA reads TGTGCCATCAGCACCGGGAGTCGTTCTAGATGGGGCTACACCTTC. Protein sequence: CAISTGSRSRWGYTF.

This sequence joins TRBV2 and TRBJ1-6; D may be TRBD1 (5 bases). V dropped 2 bases and J dropped 1 base, with 12 bases sitting between them. The CDR3 is made up of 17 amino acids. Germline V CDR1 and CDR2: SNHLY, FYNNEI. The CDR3: CASSERQGYSYNSPLHF. CDR3 coding DNA: TGTGCCAGCAGTGAAAGGCAGGGTTATTCCTATAATTCACCCCTCCACTTT.

The J gene is TRBJ2-1, the V gene TRBV7-2, with TRBD1 matching over 9 bases. Germline assignment: CDR1 SGHTA and CDR2 FQGNSA. The CDR3 loop spans 16 amino acids. V gave up 5 bases and J gave up 8 bases; unmatched junction bases: 13. The CDR3 spells CASSPISGTGHDEQFF. In nucleotides, the CDR3 is TGTGCCAGCAGCCCTATTTCCGGGACAGGGCACGATGAGCAGTTCTTC.

The chain recombines TRBV29-1 with TRBJ2-1, with 9 bases identical to TRBD2. Trimming cost V 2 bases and J 1 base; bases outside gene matches: 3. CDR1 is SQVTM, CDR2 ANQGSEA, per germline. The CDR3 sequence is 15 residues long. The DNA of the CDR3 is TGCAGCGTTGAACCCAGCGGGGGGTCCTACAATGAGCAGTTCTTC. It specifies CSVEPSGGSYNEQFF.